The rows below give T cell receptor beta chains drawn from one sample of a study of cytomegalovirus exposure and HLA in healthy donors. Some clones are missing from TCRdb's copy, which holds only in-frame ones; the method was immunoSEQ multiplex PCR. The sample features approximately 140,000 clones, with approximately 1.5% in its top ten. Material: PBMCs. These TCRs come from a woman aged 45 to 65 in good health and CMV-seronegative. The CDR3 runs from the conserved cysteine through the conserved F or W. The D gene is left open where the match is weak.

>TRBJ2-3|TRBV7-3|TRBD2
TGTGCCAGCAGCCCTAGCGGGCAGGGGACAGATACGCAGTATTTT
CASSPSGQGTDTQYF
>TRBJ2-1|TRBV4-1|.
TGCGCCAGCAGCCAAGATGTGGGCTTCCTGGGTAATGAGCAGTTCTTC
CASSQDVGFLGNEQFF
>TRBJ2-2|TRBV7-2|TRBD1
TGTGCCAGCAGCTTAGTAGCAGGGGGCGGGCACGGGGAGCTGTTTTTT
CASSLVAGGGHGELFF
>TRBJ2-5|TRBV4-1|.
TGCGCCAGCAGCCAACTCCCTCAGGGGAAAGAGACCCAGTACTTC
CASSQLPQGKETQYF
>TRBJ2-7|TRBV19|.
TGTGCCAGTAGCCTGGGACACCGAGAGACCTACGAGCAGTACTTC
CASSLGHRETYEQYF
>TRBJ1-4|TRBV19|TRBD1
TGTGCCAGTAGTACACCGGGACAGGCCACGACTAATGAAAAACTGTTTTTT
CASSTPGQATTNEKLFF
>TRBJ1-3|TRBV7-2|TRBD1
TGTGCCAGCAGCTTAGCCTTGGGACAGGGGGCATATGGAAACACCATATATTTT
CASSLALGQGAYGNTIYF
>TRBJ2-7|TRBV6-5|.
TGTGCCAGCAGTTATCGACAGTACTACGAGCAGTACTTC
CASSYRQYYEQYF
>TRBJ1-5|TRBV10-1|.
TGCGCCAGCAGTGCCGGCCCCCCCGGGAGCAATCAGCCCCAGCATTTT
CASSAGPPGSNQPQHF
>TRBJ1-1|TRBV25-1|TRBD1
TGTGCCAGCAGTGAATTGGGCGACAGGGGCACTGAAGCTTTCTTT
CASSELGDRGTEAFF
>TRBJ2-5|TRBV5-1|.
TGCGCCAGCAGCTTGGATACAGCGGGCCAAGAGACCCAGTACTTC
CASSLDTAGQETQYF
>TRBJ2-6|TRBV5-6|.
TGTGCCAGCAGCCGTGGGGACACCTCTGGGGCCAACGTCCTGACTTTC
CASSRGDTSGANVLTF
>TRBJ2-5|TRBV6-5|.
TGTGCCAGCAGTTACCCGGGACTCCGGGAGACCCAGTACTTC
CASSYPGLRETQYF
>TRBJ1-2|TRBV7-2|TRBD1
TGTGCCAGCAGCCCTAGCCCTGACAGGGTCAGATACTATGGCTACACCTTC
CASSPSPDRVRYYGYTF
>TRBJ1-3|TRBV30|.
TGTGCCTGGAGTGTTCGAGGGGGTCCTGGAAACACCATATATTTT
CAWSVRGGPGNTIYF
>TRBJ2-1|TRBV29-1|.
TGCAGCGTAAGGAGCTTGGCCAACAATGAGCAGTTCTTC
CSVRSLANNEQFF